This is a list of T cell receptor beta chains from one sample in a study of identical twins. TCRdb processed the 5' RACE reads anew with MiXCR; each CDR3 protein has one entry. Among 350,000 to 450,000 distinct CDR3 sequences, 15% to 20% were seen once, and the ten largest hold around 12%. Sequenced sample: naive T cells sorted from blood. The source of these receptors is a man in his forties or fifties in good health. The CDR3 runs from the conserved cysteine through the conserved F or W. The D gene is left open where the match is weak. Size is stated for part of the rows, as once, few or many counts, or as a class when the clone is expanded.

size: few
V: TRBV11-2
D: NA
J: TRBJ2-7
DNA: TGTGCCAGCAGCTTAACGGACGGCGAGGCCTACGAGCAGTACTTC
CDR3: CASSLTDGEAYEQYF

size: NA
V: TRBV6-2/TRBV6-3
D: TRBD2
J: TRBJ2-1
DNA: TGTGCCAGCAGTTACGGTAGCGGGGGTTACAATGAGCAGTCCTTC
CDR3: CASSYGSGGYNEQSF

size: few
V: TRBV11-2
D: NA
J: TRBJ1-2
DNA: TGTGCCAGCAGCCCCGGAGTAGGCGGCTACACCTTC
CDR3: CASSPGVGGYTF

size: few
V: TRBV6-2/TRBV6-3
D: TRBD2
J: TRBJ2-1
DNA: TGTGCCAGCAGTTACCAGGCTAGCGGGAGACTCCATGAGCAGTTCTTC
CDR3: CASSYQASGRLHEQFF

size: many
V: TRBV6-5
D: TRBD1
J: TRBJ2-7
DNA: TGTGCCAGCGGTTGGACAGGGGCCGCAACCTACGAGCAGTACTTC
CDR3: CASGWTGAATYEQYF

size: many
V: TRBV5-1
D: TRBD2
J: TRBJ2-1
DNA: TGCGCCAGCAGCGTAGGACCGGGAGCGGGAGGATACAATGAGCAGTTCTTC
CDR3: CASSVGPGAGGYNEQFF

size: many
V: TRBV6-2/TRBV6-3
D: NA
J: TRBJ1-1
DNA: TGTGCCAGCAGAGGGGGACGGGTGAACACTGAAGCTTTCTTT
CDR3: CASRGGRVNTEAFF

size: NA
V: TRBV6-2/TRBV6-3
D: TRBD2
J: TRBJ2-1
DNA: TGTGCCAGCAGTCTCTCCTTAGCGGGAGAATCGAATGAGCAGTTCTTC
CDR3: CASSLSLAGESNEQFF

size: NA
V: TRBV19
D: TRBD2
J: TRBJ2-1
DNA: TGTGCCACTAGGGGGGTGGGACTAGCGGGAGAGGGTTACAATGAGCAGTTCTTC
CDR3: CATRGVGLAGEGYNEQFF

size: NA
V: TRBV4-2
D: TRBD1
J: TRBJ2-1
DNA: TGTGCCAGCAGCCCGGAAGGGACAGGGTACTACAATGAGCAGTTCTTC
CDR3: CASSPEGTGYYNEQFF

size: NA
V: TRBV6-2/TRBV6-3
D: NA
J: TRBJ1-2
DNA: TGTGCCAGCAGTTACTCCGGCGGCCTCCTGGGAGGCTACACCTTC
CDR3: CASSYSGGLLGGYTF

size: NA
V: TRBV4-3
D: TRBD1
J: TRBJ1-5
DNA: TGCGCCAGCAGCCAAGGACAGGGTTTCGATCAGCCCCAGCATTTT
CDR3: CASSQGQGFDQPQHF

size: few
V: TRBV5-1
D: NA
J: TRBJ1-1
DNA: TGCGCCAGCAGCTTGGGCACGTACATGGGGAGCACTGAAGCTTTCTTT
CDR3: CASSLGTYMGSTEAFF

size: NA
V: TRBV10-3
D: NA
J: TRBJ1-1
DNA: TGTGCCATCAGTGAGTCGGGAGGGATAAGAGAGACTGAAGCTTTCTTT
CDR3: CAISESGGIRETEAFF

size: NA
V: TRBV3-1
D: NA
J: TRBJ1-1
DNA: TGTGCCAGCAGCCAAGGGGACCTTATGAACACTGAAGCTTTCTTT
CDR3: CASSQGDLMNTEAFF

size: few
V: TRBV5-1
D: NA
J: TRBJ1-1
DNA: TGCGCCAGCAGCCCCGGGACGTCCATGAACACTGAAGCTTTCTTT
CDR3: CASSPGTSMNTEAFF

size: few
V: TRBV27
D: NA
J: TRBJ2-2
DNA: TGTGCCAGCAGTTTATCTCTGGGGAGCACCGGGGAGCTGTTTTTT
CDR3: CASSLSLGSTGELFF

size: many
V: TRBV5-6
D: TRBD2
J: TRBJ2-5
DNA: TGTGCCAGCAGCTTGGGACTAGCGGGCCACGGGCCCCTCCAAGAGACCCAGTACTTC
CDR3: CASSLGLAGHGPLQETQYF

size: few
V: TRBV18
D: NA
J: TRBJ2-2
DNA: TGTGCCAGCTCACCAGGGAATTCCGGGGAGCTGTTTTTT
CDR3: CASSPGNSGELFF

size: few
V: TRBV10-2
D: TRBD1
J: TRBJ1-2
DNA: TGCGCCAGCAGTGAAACCGGGACAGGGGAAGGCTACACCTTC
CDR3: CASSETGTGEGYTF

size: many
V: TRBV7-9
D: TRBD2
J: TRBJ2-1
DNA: TGTGCCAGCAGCTTTGGACTAGCGGCTCACAATGAGCAGTTCTTC
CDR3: CASSFGLAAHNEQFF

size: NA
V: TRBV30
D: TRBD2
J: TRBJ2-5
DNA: TGTGCCTGGAGCGCCTTGACTAGCGGAAAAGAGACCCAGTACTTC
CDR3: CAWSALTSGKETQYF

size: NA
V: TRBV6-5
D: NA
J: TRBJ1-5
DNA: TGTGCCAGCAGTTACCGGGACAATCAGCCCCAGCATTTT
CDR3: CASSYRDNQPQHF

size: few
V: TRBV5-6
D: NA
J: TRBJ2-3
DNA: TGTGCCAGCAGCCCTGGGGCCGGGTCAGATACGCAGTATTTT
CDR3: CASSPGAGSDTQYF

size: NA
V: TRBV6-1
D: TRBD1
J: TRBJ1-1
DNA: TGTGCCAGCTCCCACGGAGGGGGCACCACTGAAGCTTTCTTT
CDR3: CASSHGGGTTEAFF

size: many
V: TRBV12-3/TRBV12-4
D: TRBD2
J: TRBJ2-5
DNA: TGTGCCAGCACACAAAGCGGGAGGGGAGAGACCCAGTACTTC
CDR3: CASTQSGRGETQYF

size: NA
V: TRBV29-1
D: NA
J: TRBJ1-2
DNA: TGCAGCGTTGAAGATACCAGGGTCCGAGGCTATGGCTACACCTTC
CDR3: CSVEDTRVRGYGYTF

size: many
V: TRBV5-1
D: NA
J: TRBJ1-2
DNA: TGCGCCAGCAGCGGAAGAATAATAGGGGAGCGGGACTATGGCTACACCTTC
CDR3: CASSGRIIGERDYGYTF

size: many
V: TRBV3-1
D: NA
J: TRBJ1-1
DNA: TGTGCCAGCAGCCGGGCCATCGGGGTGAACACTGAAGCTTTCTTT
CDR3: CASSRAIGVNTEAFF

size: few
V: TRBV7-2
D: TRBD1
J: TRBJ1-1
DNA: TGTGCCAGCAGCTTAGCGGGACAGGGGGCGAGTGAAGCTTTCTTT
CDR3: CASSLAGQGASEAFF

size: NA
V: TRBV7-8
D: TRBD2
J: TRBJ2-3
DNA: TGTGCCAGCAGCTTAAGTGGGGGACTAGCGATGAGCACAGATACGCAGTATTTT
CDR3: CASSLSGGLAMSTDTQYF

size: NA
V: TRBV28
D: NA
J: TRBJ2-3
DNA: TGTGCCAGCAGCTTCCGGGCGACCACAGATACGCAGTATTTT
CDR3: CASSFRATTDTQYF

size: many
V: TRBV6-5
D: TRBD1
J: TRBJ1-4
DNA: TGTGCCAGCAGTTACTCCTTCGGACAGGGGAGAAATGAAAAACTGTTTTTT
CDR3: CASSYSFGQGRNEKLFF

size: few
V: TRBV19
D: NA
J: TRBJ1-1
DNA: TGTGCCAGTGGGGAGCGGGGGGTCATGAACACTGAAGCTTTCTTT
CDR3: CASGERGVMNTEAFF

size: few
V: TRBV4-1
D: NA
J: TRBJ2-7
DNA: TGCGCCAGCAGCCAAGATCGGGCTTTGGGACACGATGACGAGCAGTACTTC
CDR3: CASSQDRALGHDDEQYF

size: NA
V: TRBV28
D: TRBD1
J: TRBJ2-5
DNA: TGTGCCAGCAGAGAAACAGGGGCAGGGGAGACCCAGTACTTC
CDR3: CASRETGAGETQYF

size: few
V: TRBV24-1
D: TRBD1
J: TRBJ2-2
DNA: TGTGCCACCAGTGATCTAGGACAGGGAAAGACCGGGGAGCTGTTTTTT
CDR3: CATSDLGQGKTGELFF

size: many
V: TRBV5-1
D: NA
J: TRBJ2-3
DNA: TGCGCCAGCAGCCCTTCTGGGAACACAGATACGCAGTATTTT
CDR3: CASSPSGNTDTQYF

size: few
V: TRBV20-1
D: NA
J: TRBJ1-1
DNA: TGCAGTGCTAGAGACCGGGACGCGATAAACACTGAAGCTTTCTTT
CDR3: CSARDRDAINTEAFF

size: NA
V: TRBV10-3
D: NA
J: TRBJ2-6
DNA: TGTGCCATCAGCGAATTTTGGGTCTCTGGGGCCAACGTCCTGACTTTC
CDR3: CAISEFWVSGANVLTF

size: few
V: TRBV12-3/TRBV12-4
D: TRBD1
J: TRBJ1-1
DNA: TGTGCCAGCAGCCCAGGATTTGACAGGGTCGACACTGAAGCTTTCTTT
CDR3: CASSPGFDRVDTEAFF

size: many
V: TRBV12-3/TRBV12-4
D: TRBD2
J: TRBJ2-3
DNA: TGTGCCAGCAGTTCCCCCCTAGCGGGGGAGCTTAGCACAGATACGCAGTATTTT
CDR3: CASSSPLAGELSTDTQYF

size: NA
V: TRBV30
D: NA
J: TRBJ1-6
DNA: TGTGCCTGGAGTGTTCGAGTTTCACCCCTCCACTTT
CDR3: CAWSVRVSPLHF

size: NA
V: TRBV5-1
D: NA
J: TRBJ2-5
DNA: TGCGCCAGCAGCCCCCCTGGGATGGGGGGCTGGGAGACCCAGTACTTC
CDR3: CASSPPGMGGWETQYF

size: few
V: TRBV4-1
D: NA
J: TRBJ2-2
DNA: TGCGCCAGCAGCCAAGGTCGCGCCAGGGCCACCGGGGAGCTGTTTTTT
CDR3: CASSQGRARATGELFF

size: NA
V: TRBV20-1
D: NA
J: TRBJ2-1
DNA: TGCAGTGCTGTCAACAATGAGCAGTTCTTC
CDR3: CSAVNNEQFF

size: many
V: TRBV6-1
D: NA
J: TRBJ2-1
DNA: TGTGCCAGCAGCCGGGACCGGAGGCGGGAACGGTCATACAATGAGCAGTTCTTC
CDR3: CASSRDRRRERSYNEQFF

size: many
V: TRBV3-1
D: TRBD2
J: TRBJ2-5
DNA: TGTGCCAGCAGCCAAGGGACTAGCGGACAAGAGACCCAGTACTTC
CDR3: CASSQGTSGQETQYF

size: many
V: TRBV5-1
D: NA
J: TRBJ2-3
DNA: TGCGCCAGCAGCTTAGGGGGACCGTCGGATACGCAGTATTTT
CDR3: CASSLGGPSDTQYF

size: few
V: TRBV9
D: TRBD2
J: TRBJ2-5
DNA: TGTGCCAGCAGCGCAGGGACTAGCGGGGAGACCCAGTACTTC
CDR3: CASSAGTSGETQYF

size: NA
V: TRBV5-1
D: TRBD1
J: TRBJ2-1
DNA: TGCGCCAGCAGCACGGACAGGGGTGACAATGAGCAGTTCTTC
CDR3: CASSTDRGDNEQFF

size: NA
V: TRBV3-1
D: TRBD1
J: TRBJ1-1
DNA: TGTGCCAGCAGCCAAGTGCGTCAACAGGGGGAAGCTTTCTTT
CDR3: CASSQVRQQGEAFF

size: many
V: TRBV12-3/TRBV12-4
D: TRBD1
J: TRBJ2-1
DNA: TGTGCCAGCCACGGACAGGGATCCTACAATGAGCAGTTCTTC
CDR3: CASHGQGSYNEQFF